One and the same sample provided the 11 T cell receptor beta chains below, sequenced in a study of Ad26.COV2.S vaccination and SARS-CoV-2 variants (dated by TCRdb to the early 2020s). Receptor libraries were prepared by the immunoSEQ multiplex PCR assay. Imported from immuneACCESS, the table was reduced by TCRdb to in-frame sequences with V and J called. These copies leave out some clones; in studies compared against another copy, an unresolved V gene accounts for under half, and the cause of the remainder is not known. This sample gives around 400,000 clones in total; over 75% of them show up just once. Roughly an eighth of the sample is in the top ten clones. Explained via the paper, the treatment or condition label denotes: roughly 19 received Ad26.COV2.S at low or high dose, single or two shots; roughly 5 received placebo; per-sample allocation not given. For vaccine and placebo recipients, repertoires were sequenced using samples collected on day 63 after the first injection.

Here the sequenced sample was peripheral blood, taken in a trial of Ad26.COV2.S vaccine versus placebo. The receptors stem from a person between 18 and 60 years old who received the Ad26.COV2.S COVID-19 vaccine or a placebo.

The CDR3 DNA is TGTGCCAGCAGTTGGGGCTCTGGGGCCAACGTCCTGACTTTC. Encoded protein: CASSWGSGANVLTF. V gene TRBV27 combines with J gene TRBJ2-6; D unclear. Trimming took off 4 bases at V and 0 bases at J, with 4 bases between the two ends. Germline-derived CDR1 and CDR2 are MNHEY and SMNVEV (reference sequence). The CDR3 is 14 amino acids. Using reference TRBV27 and TRBJ2-6 for the parts outside the CDR3, the full variable domain is EAQVTQNPRYLITVTGKKLTVTCSQNMNHEYMSWYRQDPGLGLRQIYYSMNVEVTDKGDVPEGYKVSRKEKRNFPLILESPSPNQTSLYFCASSWGSGANVLTFGAGSRLTVL.

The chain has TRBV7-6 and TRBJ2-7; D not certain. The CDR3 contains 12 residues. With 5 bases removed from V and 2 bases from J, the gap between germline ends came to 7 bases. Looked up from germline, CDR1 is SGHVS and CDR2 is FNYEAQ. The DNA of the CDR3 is TGTGCCAGCAGCCCGACCCCCTACGAGCAGTACTTC. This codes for CASSPTPYEQYF. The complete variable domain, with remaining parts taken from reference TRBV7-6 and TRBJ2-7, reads GAGVSQSPRYKVTKRGQDVALRCDPISGHVSLYWYRQALGQGPEFLTYFNYEAQQDKSGLPNDRFSAERPEGSISTLTIQRTEQRDSAMYRCASSPTPYEQYFGPGTRLTVT.

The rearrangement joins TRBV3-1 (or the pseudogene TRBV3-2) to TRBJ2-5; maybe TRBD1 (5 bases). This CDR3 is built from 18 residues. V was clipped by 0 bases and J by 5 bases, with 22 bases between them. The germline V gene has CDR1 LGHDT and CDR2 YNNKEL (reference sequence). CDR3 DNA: TGTGCCAGCAGCCAAGACCTCTTGCTCTGGACACCACGGGAGACCCAGTACTTC. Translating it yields CASSQDLLLWTPRETQYF.

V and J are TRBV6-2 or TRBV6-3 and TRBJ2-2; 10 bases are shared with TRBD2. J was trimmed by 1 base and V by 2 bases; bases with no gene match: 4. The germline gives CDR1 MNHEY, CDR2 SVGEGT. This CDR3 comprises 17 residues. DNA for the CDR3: TGTGCCAGCAGTTACAACATAGCGGGAGGGAACACCGGGGAGCTGTTTTTT. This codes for CASSYNIAGGNTGELFF.

In nucleotides, the CDR3 is TGCGCCAGCAGTCGACTAGCGGGAGACAATGAGCAGTTCTTC. Amino acids: CASSRLAGDNEQFF. The chain combines TRBV4-3 with TRBJ2-1; 12 bases align to TRBD2. The V gene's germline CDR1 is LGHNA and CDR2 YSLEER. J lost 5 bases, V lost 6 bases, and 2 bases had no gene match. This CDR3 is built from 14 residues.

CDR3 nucleotide sequence: TGTGCCACCGGACGAGGACCTAGCAATCAGCCCCAGCATTTT. Its protein is CATGRGPSNQPQHF. The chain recombines TRBV24-1 with TRBJ1-5, with D unclear. Germline V gene data show CDR1 as KGHDR and CDR2 as SFDVKD. V lost 9 bases and J lost 0, with 11 bases in between. The CDR3 covers 14 residues.

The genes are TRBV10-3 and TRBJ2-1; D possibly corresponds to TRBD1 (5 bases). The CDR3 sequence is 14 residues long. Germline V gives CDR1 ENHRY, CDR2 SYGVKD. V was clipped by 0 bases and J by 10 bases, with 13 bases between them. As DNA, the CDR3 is TGTGCCATCAGTGAGTCAGGGGTGGTAGGCGAGCAGTTCTTC. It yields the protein CAISESGVVGEQFF.

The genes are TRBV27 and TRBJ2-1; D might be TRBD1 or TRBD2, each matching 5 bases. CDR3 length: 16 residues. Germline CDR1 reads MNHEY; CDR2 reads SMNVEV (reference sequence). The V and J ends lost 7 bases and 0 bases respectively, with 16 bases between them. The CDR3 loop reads CASIDWGIFSYNEQFF. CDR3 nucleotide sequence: TGTGCCAGCATTGACTGGGGGATTTTCTCCTACAATGAGCAGTTCTTC.

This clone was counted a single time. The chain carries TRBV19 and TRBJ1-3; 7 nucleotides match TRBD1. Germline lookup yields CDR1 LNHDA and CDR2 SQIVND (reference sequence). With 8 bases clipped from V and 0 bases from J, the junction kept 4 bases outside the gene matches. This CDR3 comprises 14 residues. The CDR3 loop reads CASGTGVSGNTIYF. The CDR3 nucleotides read TGTGCCAGTGGCACAGGGGTCTCTGGAAACACCATATATTTT. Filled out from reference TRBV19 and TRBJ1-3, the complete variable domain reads DGGITQSPKYLFRKEGQNVTLSCEQNLNHDAMYWYRQDPGQGLRLIYYSQIVNDFQKGDIAEGYSVSREKKESFPLTVTSAQKNPTAFYLCASGTGVSGNTIYFGEGSWLTVV.

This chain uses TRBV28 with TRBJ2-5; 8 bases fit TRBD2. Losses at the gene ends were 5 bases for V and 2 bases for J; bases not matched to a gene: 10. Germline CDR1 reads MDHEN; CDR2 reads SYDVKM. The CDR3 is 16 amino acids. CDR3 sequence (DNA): TGTGCCAGCAGTCCCCGGGAACTAGCGGAACAAGAGACCCAGTACTTC. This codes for CASSPRELAEQETQYF.

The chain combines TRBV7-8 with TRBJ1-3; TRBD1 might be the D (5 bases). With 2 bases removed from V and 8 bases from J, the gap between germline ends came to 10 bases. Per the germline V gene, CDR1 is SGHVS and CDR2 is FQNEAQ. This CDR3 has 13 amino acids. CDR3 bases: TGTGCCAGCAGCTTATCAGGGAAGGACACCATATATTTT. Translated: CASSLSGKDTIYF. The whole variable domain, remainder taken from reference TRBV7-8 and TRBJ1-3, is GAGVSQSPRYKVAKRGQDVALRCDPISGHVSLFWYQQALGQGPEFLTYFQNEAQLDKSGLPSDRFFAERPEGSVSTLKIQRTQQEDSAVYLCASSLSGKDTIYFGEGSWLTVV.